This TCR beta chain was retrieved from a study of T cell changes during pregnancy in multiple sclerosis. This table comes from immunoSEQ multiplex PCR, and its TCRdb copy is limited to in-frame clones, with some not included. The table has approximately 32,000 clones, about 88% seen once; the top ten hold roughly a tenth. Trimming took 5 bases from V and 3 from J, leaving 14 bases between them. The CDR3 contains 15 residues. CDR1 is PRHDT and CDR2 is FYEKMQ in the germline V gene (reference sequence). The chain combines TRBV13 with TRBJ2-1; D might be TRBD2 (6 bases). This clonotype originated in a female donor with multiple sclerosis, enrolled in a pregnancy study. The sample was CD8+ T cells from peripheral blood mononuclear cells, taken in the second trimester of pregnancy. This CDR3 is CASSSGGPHYNEQFF. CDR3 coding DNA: TGTGCCAGCAGCAGCGGAGGGCCCCACTACAATGAGCAGTTCTTC. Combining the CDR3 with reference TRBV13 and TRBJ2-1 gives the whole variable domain AAGVIQSPRHLIKEKRETATLKCYPIPRHDTVYWYQQGPGQDPQFLISFYEKMQSDKGSIPDRFSAQQFSDYHSELNMSSLELGDSALYFCASSSGGPHYNEQFFGPGTRLTVL.